These 20 T cell receptor beta chains were all obtained from the same sample, sequenced in a study of blood T cell repertoires in COVID-19. Profiled with immunoSEQ multiplex PCR; TCRdb holds only in-frame clones, not every one. The table lists about 180,000 clones, just over 85% of them singletons, with about 9.7% in the top ten. The sequenced sample was peripheral blood. These receptors came from a man aged 50-60 years with active or convalescent COVID-19.

The rearrangement uses TRBV7-9 and TRBJ2-5; D gene ambiguous. This CDR3 comprises 13 residues. V gave up 0 bases and J gave up 5 bases, with 7 bases separating them. The germline V gene encodes CDR1 SEHNR and CDR2 FQNEAQ (reference sequence). The CDR3 is CASSLASWETQYF. The CDR3 DNA is TGTGCCAGCAGCTTAGCTAGCTGGGAGACCCAGTACTTC. The variable domain in full, with the rest retrieved from reference TRBV7-9 and TRBJ2-5, is DTGVSQNPRHKITKRGQNVTFRCDPISEHNRLYWYRQTLGQGPEFLTYFQNEAQLEKSRLLSDRFSAERPKGSFSTLEIQRTEQGDSAMYLCASSLASWETQYFGPGTRLLVL.

The chain links TRBV7-9 to TRBJ1-5; 10 nucleotides align to TRBD1. In germline, CDR1 is SEHNR, CDR2 FQNEAQ (reference sequence). The CDR3 covers 16 residues. Trimming at V came to 1 base and at J to 7 bases, leaving 7 bases not matched to a gene. The CDR3 DNA reads TGTGCCAGCAGCTTAGGGAGGGACAGGGGCGGACAGCCCCAGCATTTT. This gives the protein CASSLGRDRGGQPQHF.

The chain uses TRBV14 and TRBJ1-6, with 7 bases lining up with TRBD1. Germline assignment: CDR1 SGHDN and CDR2 FVKESK. This CDR3 region has 14 residues. V was pared by 0 bases and J by 10 bases, with 3 bases of the junction left unmatched. The CDR3 loop reads CASSQEVGGSPLHF. For the CDR3, the DNA is TGTGCCAGCAGCCAAGAAGTAGGGGGCTCACCCCTCCACTTT.

V and J are TRBV7-6 and TRBJ2-7; 12 bases fit TRBD2. In germline, CDR1 is SGHVS, CDR2 FNYEAQ. Trimming took 1 base from V and 7 from J; bases not matched to a gene: 5. The length of the CDR3 is 15 residues. The CDR3 loop is CASSLVGLAGLEQYF. CDR3 sequence (DNA): TGTGCCAGCAGCTTAGTTGGACTAGCGGGATTGGAGCAGTACTTC.

Here the CDR3 DNA reads TGTGCCAGCACAGGGAACTATGGCTACACCTTC. Residues: CASTGNYGYTF. The V gene is TRBV28, the J gene TRBJ1-2, with D tentatively TRBD1 (5 bases). CDR3 length: 11 amino acids. V lost 7 bases to trimming and J lost 2 bases, with 5 bases between them. The germline V gene encodes CDR1 MDHEN and CDR2 SYDVKM.

The DNA for the CDR3 is TGTGCCAGCTCATCCGGGACAGGGGGCGGGAAGCAGTACTTC. Residues: CASSSGTGGGKQYF. The chain recombines TRBV18 with TRBJ2-7; TRBD1 aligns across 12 bases. CDR3 length: 14 residues. V was pared by 5 bases and J by 8 bases, with 7 bases of the junction left unmatched. The V gene's germline CDR1 is KGHSH and CDR2 LQKENI.

The chain is built from TRBV28 and TRBJ1-2; 9 bases match TRBD1. This CDR3 spans 12 amino acids. V lost 6 bases to trimming and J lost 6 bases; unmatched junction nucleotides: 2. Germline V gene lookup returns CDR1 MDHEN and CDR2 SYDVKM. The CDR3 region is CASRTGGHGYTF. The CDR3 nucleotides read TGTGCCAGCAGGACAGGGGGGCATGGCTACACCTTC.

This rearrangement joins TRBV9 to TRBJ2-5, with TRBD1 matching 9 bases. Trimming at V came to 4 bases and at J to 5 bases, leaving 15 bases not matched to a gene. The CDR3 is made up of 17 amino acids. Germline CDR1 and CDR2: SGDLS and YYNGEE. CDR3 coding DNA: TGTGCCAGCAGCCCCCCAGACCAGACAGGGGGGCGGGAGACCCAGTACTTC. Protein product: CASSPPDQTGGRETQYF.

The chain links TRBV14 to TRBJ2-3; possible D gene TRBD2, 6 bases. Trimming stripped 3 bases from V and 3 bases from J, with 13 bases between. Looked up from germline, CDR1 is SGHDN and CDR2 is FVKESK. The CDR3 contains 15 residues. CDR3 residues: CASSHSGFWTDTQYF. CDR3 DNA sequence: TGTGCCAGCAGCCATAGCGGTTTTTGGACAGATACGCAGTATTTT. Filled out from reference TRBV14 and TRBJ2-3, the complete variable domain reads EAGVTQFPSHSVIEKGQTVTLRCDPISGHDNLYWYRRVMGKEIKFLLHFVKESKQDESGMPNNRFLAERTGGTYSTLKVQPAELEDSGVYFCASSHSGFWTDTQYFGPGTRLTVL.

This chain joins TRBV27 and TRBJ1-6; tentatively, D is TRBD1 (6 bases). CDR3 length: 15 residues. Trimming took off 3 bases at V and 5 bases at J, with 11 bases between the two ends. The germline V gene has CDR1 MNHEY and CDR2 SMNVEV (reference sequence). CDR3 sequence: CASSLGQPHNSPLHF. The CDR3 DNA is TGTGCCAGCAGTTTGGGACAACCCCATAATTCACCCCTCCACTTT.

The sample holds one count of this clone. The chain joins TRBV5-1 to TRBJ1-2; D is perhaps TRBD1 (6 bases). The CDR3 covers 14 residues. CDR1 and CDR2 (germline): SGHRS, YFSETQ. The V and J ends lost 0 bases and 4 bases respectively, with 10 bases between them. The CDR3 is CASSLAHRAYGYTF. The CDR3 region has the DNA TGCGCCAGCAGCTTGGCCCACAGGGCCTATGGCTACACCTTC.

The V and J genes are TRBV27 and TRBJ2-5; tentatively, D is TRBD1 (5 bases). Trimming shortened V by 1 base and J by 2 bases, and 8 bases separated the two germline ends. Per the germline V gene, CDR1 is MNHEY and CDR2 is SMNVEV (reference sequence). The CDR3 spans 14 residues. CDR3 sequence: CASSLLGQQETQYF. Here the CDR3 DNA reads TGTGCCAGCAGTTTATTGGGGCAGCAAGAGACCCAGTACTTC.

The chain carries TRBV30 and TRBJ1-5; possibly TRBD1 for D (6 bases). Germline V gene data show CDR1 as GTSNPN and CDR2 as SVGIG (reference sequence). V gave up 0 bases and J gave up 5 bases, with 17 bases separating them. The length of the CDR3 is 16 residues. The CDR3 loop reads CAWSVRGRGMDQPQHF. CDR3 sequence (DNA): TGTGCCTGGAGTGTACGGGGCAGGGGAATGGATCAGCCCCAGCATTTT.

The chain's CDR3 is CSVEAGNFQETQYF. The CDR3, as DNA: TGCAGCGTTGAGGCCGGGAATTTCCAAGAGACCCAGTACTTC. The chain combines TRBV29-1 with TRBJ2-5; a weak D match, TRBD2 (5 bases). The CDR3 has 14 residues. V was clipped by 3 bases and J by 1 base, with 12 bases between them. CDR1 SQVTM and CDR2 ANQGSEA come from the germline V gene.

The genes are TRBV5-1 and TRBJ2-1; 14 bases line up with TRBD2. The CDR3 loop spans 14 amino acids. Looked up from germline, CDR1 is SGHRS and CDR2 is YFSETQ. Trimming at V came to 6 bases and at J to 7 bases, leaving 3 bases not matched to a gene. The CDR3 is CASTGLAGANEQFF. DNA for the CDR3: TGCGCCAGCACGGGACTAGCGGGGGCAAATGAGCAGTTCTTC.

The V call is TRBV14, the J call TRBJ2-5, with a possible D match to TRBD1 (7 bases). Germline-derived CDR1 and CDR2 are SGHDN and FVKESK. CDR3 length: 14 amino acids. V was clipped by 4 bases and J by 5 bases, with 14 bases between them. CDR3 nucleotide sequence: TGTGCCAGCAGCCTACGGACAGGAGGGGAGACCCAGTACTTC. It is translated as CASSLRTGGETQYF. Using reference TRBV14 and TRBJ2-5 for the parts outside the CDR3, the full variable domain is EAGVTQFPSHSVIEKGQTVTLRCDPISGHDNLYWYRRVMGKEIKFLLHFVKESKQDESGMPNNRFLAERTGGTYSTLKVQPAELEDSGVYFCASSLRTGGETQYFGPGTRLLVL.

The chain couples TRBV5-3 to TRBJ2-5; 8 positions agree with TRBD1. TRBV5-3 is given ORF status, its function remaining uncertain. Unmatched junction bases numbered 14, after V lost 2 bases and J lost 2 bases. The CDR3 spans 18 residues. CDR3: CARSFFTSEQGEQETQYF. DNA for the CDR3: TGTGCCAGAAGCTTTTTTACGTCCGAACAGGGGGAACAAGAGACCCAGTACTTC.

V is TRBV3-1 (or the pseudogene TRBV3-2) and J is TRBJ1-4; perhaps TRBD1 as D (5 bases). CDR3 size: 10 residues. Per the germline V gene, CDR1 is LGHDT and CDR2 is YNNKEL (reference sequence). Trimming removed 8 bases at V and 8 bases at J, with 6 bases between. CDR3 bases: TGTGCCAGCGGGGGGGAAAAACTGTTTTTT. Translated: CASGGEKLFF.

The J gene is TRBJ2-2, the V gene TRBV4-2; 9 bases agree with TRBD2. V dropped 4 bases and J dropped 1; count of bases not matched to a gene: 10. Germline V lookup: CDR1 LGHNA, CDR2 YNFKEQ. The CDR3 contains 18 residues. The CDR3 nucleotides read TGTGCCAGCAGCCCTAACAAGGCTAGCGGGGTGAACACCGGGGAGCTGTTTTTT. Translation: CASSPNKASGVNTGELFF.

This sequence joins TRBV7-2 and TRBJ1-4; a weak D match, TRBD1 (5 bases). This CDR3 contains 12 residues. The V end lost 8 bases, the J end lost 8 bases, and 12 bases lay between the germline ends. CDR1 and CDR2 from the germline V gene are SGHTA and FQGNSA. CDR3 bases: TGTGCCAGCTTAGGGGCCGGGGAAAAACTGTTTTTT. Protein: CASLGAGEKLFF.